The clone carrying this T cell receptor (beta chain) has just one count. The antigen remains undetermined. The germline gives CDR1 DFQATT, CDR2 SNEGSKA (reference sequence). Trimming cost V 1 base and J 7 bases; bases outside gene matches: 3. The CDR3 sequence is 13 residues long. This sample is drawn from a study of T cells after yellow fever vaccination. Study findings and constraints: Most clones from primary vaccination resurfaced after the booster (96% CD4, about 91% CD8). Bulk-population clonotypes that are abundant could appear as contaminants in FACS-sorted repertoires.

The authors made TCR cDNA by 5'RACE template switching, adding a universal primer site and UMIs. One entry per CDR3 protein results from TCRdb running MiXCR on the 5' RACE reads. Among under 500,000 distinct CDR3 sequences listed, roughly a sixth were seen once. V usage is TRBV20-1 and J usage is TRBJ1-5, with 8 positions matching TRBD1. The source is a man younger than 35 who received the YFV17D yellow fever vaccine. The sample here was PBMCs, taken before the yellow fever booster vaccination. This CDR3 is CSARGTGLQPQHF. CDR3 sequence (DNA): TGCAGTGCTAGAGGGACAGGGTTACAGCCCCAGCATTTT.